Following are 27 T cell receptor beta chains from one sample sequenced in a study of CD8 T cells in Susac syndrome. It was with random hexamers that roughly 0.45 to 1 ug RNA was reverse transcribed. MiXCR, applied by TCRdb to the immunoSEQ multiplex PCR reads, yields one record per CDR3 protein. The sample contains roughly 200,000 distinct CDR3 sequences, roughly 95% of which appear only once. Specimen: CD4+ T cells from PBMCs. Source of these receptors: a human donor with multiple sclerosis.

The V and J genes are TRBV12-3 or TRBV12-4 and TRBJ2-3, with D possibly TRBD2 on 6 matching bases. With 4 bases removed from V and 2 bases from J, the gap between germline ends came to 13 bases. CDR3 length: 15 amino acids. In nucleotides, the CDR3 is TGTGCCAGCAGTTCCGAGGCGGGACTCACAGATACGCAGTATTTT. Translation gives CASSSEAGLTDTQYF.

DNA of the CDR3: TGTGCCACCAGTGCGCCCGAGAGCACTGAAGCTTTCTTT. It specifies CATSAPESTEAFF. The chain recombines TRBV24-1 with TRBJ1-1; the D is unclear. CDR1 is KGHDR and CDR2 is SFDVKD in the germline V gene. Trimming cost V 5 bases and J 4 bases, with 10 bases left between them. The CDR3 length is 13 residues.

The rearrangement uses TRBV7-2 and TRBJ2-5, with a possible D match to TRBD2 (6 bases). Germline V CDR1 and CDR2: SGHTA, FQGNSA. V lost 0 bases to trimming and J lost 5 bases, with 7 bases between them. This CDR3 is built from 13 residues. The CDR3 region has the DNA TGTGCCAGCAGCTTAGCGGGAGGCGAGACCCAGTACTTC. Translating gives CASSLAGGETQYF.

CDR3 nucleotides: TGTGCCAGCAGTAGGGACACCGACACCGGGGAGCTGTTTTTT. This codes for CASSRDTDTGELFF. The chain combines TRBV27 with TRBJ2-2; maybe TRBD1 (6 bases). CDR1 and CDR2 (germline): MNHEY, SMNVEV (reference sequence). This CDR3 is 14 amino acids long. V lost 5 bases and J lost 3, with 10 bases in between.

The chain employs TRBV12-3 or TRBV12-4 and TRBJ2-1; 10 positions agree with TRBD2. V was clipped by 3 bases and J by 0 bases; unmatched bases: 2. CDR3 length: 16 amino acids. The CDR3 sequence: CASSFLAGASYNEQFF. The DNA for the CDR3 is TGTGCCAGCAGTTTCCTAGCGGGGGCCTCCTACAATGAGCAGTTCTTC.

The chain uses TRBV7-9 and TRBJ2-4, with D possibly TRBD1 on 6 matching bases. The CDR3 has 15 amino acids. V was trimmed by 0 bases and J by 4 bases, leaving 10 bases between them. CDR1 and CDR2 (germline): SEHNR, FQNEAQ (reference sequence). CDR3 sequence: CASSLATGLKNIQYF. CDR3 nucleotides: TGTGCCAGCAGCTTAGCGACAGGCCTTAAAAACATTCAGTACTTC.

The CDR3 DNA sequence: TGCAGTGCTAGTGAGGGCCATAATTCACCCCTCCACTTT. The encoded protein is CSASEGHNSPLHF. This chain joins TRBV20-1 and TRBJ1-6; D gene unclear. Germline V gene data show CDR1 as DFQATT and CDR2 as SNEGSKA (reference sequence). CDR3 length equals 13 residues. V gave up 3 bases and J gave up 5 bases, with 8 bases separating them.

The chain recombines TRBV29-1 with TRBJ2-4; D remains unclear. V was clipped by 1 base and J by 0 bases, with 10 bases between them. This CDR3 is 15 amino acids long. Germline loops: CDR1 SQVTM, CDR2 ANQGSEA. The CDR3: CSVEGGSLAKNIQYF. The CDR3 coding sequence is TGCAGCGTTGAAGGGGGATCCTTAGCCAAAAACATTCAGTACTTC.

The J gene is TRBJ2-3, the V gene TRBV7-2, with TRBD2 identical over 11 bases. This CDR3 is 17 amino acids long. The V gene's germline CDR1 is SGHTA and CDR2 FQGNSA. The V segment lost 6 bases and the J segment 0 bases; nucleotides outside the gene matches: 8. Here the CDR3 DNA reads TGTGCCAGCAGGGACGCACTAGCGGGGGTTAGCACAGATACGCAGTATTTT. Amino acids: CASRDALAGVSTDTQYF.

In this sample, this clonotype turned up a few times. This chain connects TRBV24-1 to TRBJ2-1; D is perhaps TRBD2 (5 bases). The germline V and J ends were trimmed by 2 bases and 9 bases, with 13 bases remaining between them. The CDR3 extends over 14 amino acids. Germline V gives CDR1 KGHDR, CDR2 SFDVKD. The CDR3 coding sequence is TGTGCCACCAGTGATTCTAGTCAGCGGCTTGAGCAGTTCTTC. Encoded protein: CATSDSSQRLEQFF.

The V and J genes are TRBV20-1 and TRBJ2-1, with D hard to call. V was shortened by 1 base and J by 15 bases, with 10 bases between the two germline ends. The CDR3 is 10 residues long. Germline CDR1 and CDR2: DFQATT and SNEGSKA (reference sequence). CDR3 bases: TGCAGTGCTAGAGGGGCACTGATGTTCTTC. Its translation is CSARGALMFF.

This chain uses TRBV5-1 with TRBJ2-7; 11 bases align to TRBD1. Unmatched junction bases numbered 4, after V lost 0 bases and J lost 5 bases. The CDR3 sequence is 15 residues long. Per germline, CDR1 SGHRS and CDR2 YFSETQ. The CDR3 nucleotides are TGCGCCAGCAGCTTGGAGGGACAGGGGGTCCACGAGCAGTACTTC. Amino acid sequence: CASSLEGQGVHEQYF.

This chain connects TRBV6-6 to TRBJ1-6; D unresolved. CDR1 is MNHNY, CDR2 SVGAGI, per germline (reference sequence). Trimming removed 6 bases from V and 0 bases from J, with 9 bases in between. The CDR3 consists of 15 residues. The CDR3 coding sequence is TGTGCCAGCAGCGGAGGGAGCTCCTATAATTCACCCCTCCACTTT. This gives the protein CASSGGSSYNSPLHF.

This clonotype was picked up one time. The V gene is TRBV3-1, the J gene TRBJ2-3, with 8 bases identical to TRBD2. Germline-derived CDR1 and CDR2 are LGHDT and YNNKEL (reference sequence). V dropped 5 bases and J dropped 8; count of bases not matched to a gene: 18. The CDR3 is made up of 17 amino acids. CDR3 nucleotides: TGTGCCAGCAGCGACCTCGCGGGGGGCCGCCCCCCAATTACGCAGTATTTT. Its protein product is CASSDLAGGRPPITQYF.

The chain employs TRBV29-1 and TRBJ1-5, with D possibly matching TRBD1 (5 bases). Germline-derived CDR1 and CDR2 are SQVTM and ANQGSEA. CDR3 size: 14 residues. The ends were cut back, 4 bases at V and 4 bases at J, with 14 bases in the middle. The CDR3 spells CSVAVDKENQPQHF. In nucleotides, the CDR3 is TGCAGCGTTGCCGTGGACAAAGAAAATCAGCCCCAGCATTTT. The variable domain in full, with the rest retrieved from reference TRBV29-1 and TRBJ1-5, is SAVISQKPSRDICQRGTSLTIQCQVDSQVTMMFWYRQQPGQSLTLIATANQGSEATYESGFVIDKFPISRPNLTFSTLTVSNMSPEDSSIYLCSVAVDKENQPQHFGDGTRLSIL.

The rearrangement joins TRBV28 to TRBJ2-5, with D hard to call. This CDR3 contains 12 residues. Germline V gene data show CDR1 as MDHEN and CDR2 as SYDVKM. V dropped 5 bases and J dropped 7 bases, with 11 bases sitting between them. The CDR3 nucleotides are TGTGCCAGCAGTCCCCTGAAGGGGACCCAGTACTTC. It translates to CASSPLKGTQYF.

The genes are TRBV7-8 and TRBJ1-2; D uncertain. The CDR3 is made up of 14 amino acids. CDR1 and CDR2 (germline): SGHVS, FQNEAQ. The V and J ends lost 5 bases and 2 bases respectively, with 12 bases between them. CDR3 coding DNA: TGTGCCAGCAGCCCCGCGCCCGAGAACTATGGCTACACCTTC. This encodes CASSPAPENYGYTF. The variable domain in full, with the rest retrieved from reference TRBV7-8 and TRBJ1-2, is GAGVSQSPRYKVAKRGQDVALRCDPISGHVSLFWYQQALGQGPEFLTYFQNEAQLDKSGLPSDRFFAERPEGSVSTLKIQRTQQEDSAVYLCASSPAPENYGYTFGSGTRLTVV.

This chain connects TRBV29-1 to TRBJ1-2; no clear D gene. V was trimmed by 3 bases and J by 4 bases, leaving 3 bases between them. Germline V lookup: CDR1 SQVTM, CDR2 ANQGSEA. The CDR3 is 10 residues long. CDR3 region: CSVDGYGYTF. In nucleotides, the CDR3 is TGCAGCGTTGATGGCTATGGCTACACCTTC.

J is TRBJ1-2 and V is TRBV30, with TRBD1 as a possible D gene (5 bases). Per germline, CDR1 GTSNPN and CDR2 SVGIG (reference sequence). V was shortened by 3 bases and J by 7 bases, with 15 bases between the two germline ends. The CDR3 is 13 residues long. CDR3 sequence (DNA): TGTGCCTGGAGCCCGTTGCAGGGAGCTGGCTACACCTTC. This translates into CAWSPLQGAGYTF.

This clonotype was counted only a few times. The V and J genes are TRBV7-2 and TRBJ2-7, with unresolved D. Trimming stripped 6 bases from V and 2 bases from J, with 8 bases between. This CDR3 has 12 residues. Germline V gene lookup returns CDR1 SGHTA and CDR2 FQGNSA. CDR3 nucleotide sequence: TGTGCCAGCAGTCTAGATGCCTACGAGCAGTACTTC. It encodes CASSLDAYEQYF.

This chain links TRBV20-1 with TRBJ2-1; TRBD1 or TRBD2 may be the D gene (5 bases each). CDR1 and CDR2 from the germline V gene are DFQATT and SNEGSKA (reference sequence). This CDR3 region has 15 residues. Trimming stripped 6 bases from V and 4 bases from J, with 19 bases between. This CDR3 reads CSALYRDLKYNEQFF. The CDR3 coding sequence is TGCAGTGCCCTTTACCGGGACCTTAAATACAATGAGCAGTTCTTC.

The rearrangement joins TRBV20-1 to TRBJ2-7; D perhaps matches TRBD2 (6 bases). The CDR3 runs to 11 residues. Trimming took 6 bases from V and 8 from J, leaving 14 bases between them. From germline, CDR1 is DFQATT and CDR2 SNEGSKA (reference sequence). In DNA form, the CDR3 reads TGCAGTGCCCACCGCGGGACCAAGCAGTACTTC. Translating gives CSAHRGTKQYF.

CDR3: CASSLGQDRYTDTQYF. The CDR3 DNA is TGTGCCAGCAGCTTAGGACAGGATCGGTACACAGATACGCAGTATTTT. The chain combines TRBV11-2 with TRBJ2-3; D might be TRBD1 (6 bases). Per germline, CDR1 SGHAT and CDR2 FQNNGV. The CDR3 spans 16 residues. The V and J ends lost 1 base and 2 bases respectively, with 13 bases between them.

The chain joins TRBV18 to TRBJ2-6, with D uncertain. The germline V gene has CDR1 KGHSH and CDR2 LQKENI. The CDR3 has 15 residues. The ends were cut back, 2 bases at V and 2 bases at J, with 7 bases in the middle. The CDR3 nucleotides read TGTGCCAGCTCACCAGATTTACCTGGGGCCAACGTCCTGACTTTC. This sequence encodes CASSPDLPGANVLTF.

V and J are TRBV20-1 and TRBJ2-7, with 13 bases matching TRBD2. CDR3 length: 14 residues. Losses at the gene ends were 5 bases for V and 2 bases for J; bases not matched to a gene: 3. Germline V lookup: CDR1 DFQATT, CDR2 SNEGSKA (reference sequence). The CDR3 DNA sequence: TGCAGTGCTTCCACTAGCGGGGGGGCCTACGAGCAGTACTTC. Residues: CSASTSGGAYEQYF.

This chain connects TRBV20-1 to TRBJ2-3; 7 bases fit TRBD1. Germline CDR1 and CDR2: DFQATT and SNEGSKA (reference sequence). Trimming cost V 7 bases and J 5 bases; bases outside gene matches: 9. The CDR3 length is 13 residues. CDR3 coding DNA: TGCAGTGAGGCCGGGACAGTGGAAGATACGCAGTATTTT. It codes for CSEAGTVEDTQYF.

This chain joins TRBV25-1 and TRBJ2-1; unclear D gene. The CDR3 covers 13 residues. Looked up from germline, CDR1 is MGHDK and CDR2 is SYGVNS. Trimming took 5 bases from V and 0 from J, leaving 5 bases between them. The CDR3 DNA reads as TGTGCCAGCAGTCCCGGCTCCTACAATGAGCAGTTCTTC. Translation: CASSPGSYNEQFF.